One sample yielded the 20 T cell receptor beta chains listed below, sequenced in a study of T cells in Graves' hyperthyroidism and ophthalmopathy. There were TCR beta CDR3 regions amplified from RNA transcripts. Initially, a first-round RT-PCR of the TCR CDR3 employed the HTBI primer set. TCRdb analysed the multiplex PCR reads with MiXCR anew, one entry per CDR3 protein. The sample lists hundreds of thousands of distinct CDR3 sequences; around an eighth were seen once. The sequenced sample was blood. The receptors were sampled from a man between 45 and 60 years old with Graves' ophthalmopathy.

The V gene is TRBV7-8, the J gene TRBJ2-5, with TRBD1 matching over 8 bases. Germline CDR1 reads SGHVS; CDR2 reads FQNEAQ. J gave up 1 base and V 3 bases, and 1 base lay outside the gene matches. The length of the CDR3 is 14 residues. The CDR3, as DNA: TGTGCCAGCAGCTTCACAGGGGGCCAAGAGACCCAGTACTTC. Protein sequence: CASSFTGGQETQYF.

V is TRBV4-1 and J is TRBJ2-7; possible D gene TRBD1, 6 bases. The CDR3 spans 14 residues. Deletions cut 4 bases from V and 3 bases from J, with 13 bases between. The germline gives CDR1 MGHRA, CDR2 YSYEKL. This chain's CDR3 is CASSLQGTNYEQYF. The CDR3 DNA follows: TGCGCCAGCAGCCTGCAAGGGACAAACTACGAGCAGTACTTC.

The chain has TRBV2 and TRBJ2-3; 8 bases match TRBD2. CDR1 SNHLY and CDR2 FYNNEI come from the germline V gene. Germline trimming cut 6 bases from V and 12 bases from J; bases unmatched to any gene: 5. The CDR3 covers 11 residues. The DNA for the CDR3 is TGTGCCAGCAGATTAGCGGGGATCCAGTATTTT. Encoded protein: CASRLAGIQYF.

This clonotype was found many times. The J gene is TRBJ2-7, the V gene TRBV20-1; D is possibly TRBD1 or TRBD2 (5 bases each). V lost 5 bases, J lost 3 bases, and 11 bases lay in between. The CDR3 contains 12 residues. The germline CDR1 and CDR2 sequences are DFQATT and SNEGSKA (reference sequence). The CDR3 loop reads CSARDESYEQYF. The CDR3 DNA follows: TGCAGTGCTCGGGACGAAAGCTACGAGCAGTACTTC.

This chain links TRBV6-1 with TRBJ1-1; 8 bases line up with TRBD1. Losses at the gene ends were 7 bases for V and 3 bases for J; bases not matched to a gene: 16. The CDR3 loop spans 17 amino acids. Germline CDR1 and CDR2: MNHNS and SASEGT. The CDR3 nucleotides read TGTGCCAGCACCCGTGACGACAGGGGAGGGTCGTACACTGAAGCTTTCTTT. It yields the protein CASTRDDRGGSYTEAFF.

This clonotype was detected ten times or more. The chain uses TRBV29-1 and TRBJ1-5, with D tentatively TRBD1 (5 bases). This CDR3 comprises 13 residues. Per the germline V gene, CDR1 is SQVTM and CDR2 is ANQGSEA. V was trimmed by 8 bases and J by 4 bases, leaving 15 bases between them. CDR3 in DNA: TGCAGCTTTGGGGGGGGAGGGAATCAGCCCCAGCATTTT. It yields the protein CSFGGGGNQPQHF.

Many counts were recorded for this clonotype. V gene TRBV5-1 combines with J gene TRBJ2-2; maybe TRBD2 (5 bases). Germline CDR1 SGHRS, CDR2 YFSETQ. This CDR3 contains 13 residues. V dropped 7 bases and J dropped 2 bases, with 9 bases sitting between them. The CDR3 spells CASWPGNTGELFF. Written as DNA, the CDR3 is TGCGCCAGCTGGCCGGGAAACACCGGGGAGCTGTTTTTT.

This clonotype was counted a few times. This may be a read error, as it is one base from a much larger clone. The DNA of the CDR3 is TGCAGTGCGGGGGCTAGCGCCTACGAGCAGTACTTC. This encodes CSAGASAYEQYF. The rearrangement uses TRBV20-1 and TRBJ2-7, with D perhaps assigned TRBD1 or TRBD2 (6 bases each). CDR3 size: 12 residues. The V end was cut by 6 bases, the J end by 2 bases, with 11 bases between. Looked up from germline, CDR1 is DFQATT and CDR2 is SNEGSKA (reference sequence).

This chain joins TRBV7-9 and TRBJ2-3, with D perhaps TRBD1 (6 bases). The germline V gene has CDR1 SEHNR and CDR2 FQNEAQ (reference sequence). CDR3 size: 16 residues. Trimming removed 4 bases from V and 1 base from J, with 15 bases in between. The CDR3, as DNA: TGTGCCAGCAGCTCGCAGCGACAGGCGCGCACAGATACGCAGTATTTT. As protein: CASSSQRQARTDTQYF.

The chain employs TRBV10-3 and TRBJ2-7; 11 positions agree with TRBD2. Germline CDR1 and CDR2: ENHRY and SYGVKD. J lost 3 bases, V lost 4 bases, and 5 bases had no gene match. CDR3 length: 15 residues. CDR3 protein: CAISATSGSSYEQYF. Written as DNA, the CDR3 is TGTGCCATCAGTGCCACTAGCGGGAGTAGCTACGAGCAGTACTTC.

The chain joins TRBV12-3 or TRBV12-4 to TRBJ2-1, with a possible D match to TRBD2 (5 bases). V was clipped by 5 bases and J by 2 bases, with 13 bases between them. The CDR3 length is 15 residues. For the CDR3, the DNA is TGTGCCAGCAGTGGACTGGGCGGTGCCTACAATGAGCAGTTCTTC. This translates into CASSGLGGAYNEQFF.

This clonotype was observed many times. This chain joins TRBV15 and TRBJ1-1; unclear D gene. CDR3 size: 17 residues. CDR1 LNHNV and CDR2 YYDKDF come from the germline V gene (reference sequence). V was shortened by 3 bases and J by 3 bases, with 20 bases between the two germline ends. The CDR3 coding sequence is TGTGCCACCAGCAGCCGGTTGTCACAGCCTAGACACACTGAAGCTTTCTTT. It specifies CATSSRLSQPRHTEAFF.

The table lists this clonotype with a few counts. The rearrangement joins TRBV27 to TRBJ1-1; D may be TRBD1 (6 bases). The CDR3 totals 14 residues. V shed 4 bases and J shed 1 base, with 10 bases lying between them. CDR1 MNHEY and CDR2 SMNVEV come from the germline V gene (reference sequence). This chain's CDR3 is CASSSRGQNTEAFF. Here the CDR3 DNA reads TGTGCCAGCAGTTCCCGGGGGCAGAACACTGAAGCTTTCTTT.

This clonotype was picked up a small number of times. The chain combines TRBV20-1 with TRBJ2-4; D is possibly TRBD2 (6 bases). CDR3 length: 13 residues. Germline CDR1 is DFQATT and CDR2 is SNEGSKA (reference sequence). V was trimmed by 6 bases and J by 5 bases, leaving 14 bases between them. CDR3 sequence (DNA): TGCAGTGCGGCGGGACCCGACGAAAACATTCAGTACTTC. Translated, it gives CSAAGPDENIQYF.

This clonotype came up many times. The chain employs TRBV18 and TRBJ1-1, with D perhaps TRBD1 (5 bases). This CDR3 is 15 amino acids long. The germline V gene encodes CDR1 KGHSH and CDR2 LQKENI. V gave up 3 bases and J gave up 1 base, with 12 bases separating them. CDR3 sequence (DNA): TGTGCCAGCTCACCGTTGGGGGTGTCGAACACTGAAGCTTTCTTT. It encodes CASSPLGVSNTEAFF.

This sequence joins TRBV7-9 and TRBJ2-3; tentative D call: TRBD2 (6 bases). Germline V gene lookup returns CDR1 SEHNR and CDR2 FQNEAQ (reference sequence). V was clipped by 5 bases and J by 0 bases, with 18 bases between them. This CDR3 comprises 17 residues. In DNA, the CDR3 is TGTGCCAGCAGCCCTACCGTACTAGCCTCTAGCACAGATACGCAGTATTTT. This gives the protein CASSPTVLASSTDTQYF.

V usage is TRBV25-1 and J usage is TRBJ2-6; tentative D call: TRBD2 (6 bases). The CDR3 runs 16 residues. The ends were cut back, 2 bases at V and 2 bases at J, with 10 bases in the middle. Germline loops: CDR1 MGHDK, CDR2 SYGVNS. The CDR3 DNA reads TGTGCCAGCAGTGAAGGGGGGATCGCTGGGGCCAACGTCCTGACTTTC. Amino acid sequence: CASSEGGIAGANVLTF. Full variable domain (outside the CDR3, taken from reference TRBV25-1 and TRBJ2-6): EADIYQTPRYLVIGTGKKITLECSQTMGHDKMYWYQQDPGMELHLIHYSYGVNSTEKGDLSSESTVSRIRTEHFPLTLESARPSHTSQYLCASSEGGIAGANVLTFGAGSRLTVL.

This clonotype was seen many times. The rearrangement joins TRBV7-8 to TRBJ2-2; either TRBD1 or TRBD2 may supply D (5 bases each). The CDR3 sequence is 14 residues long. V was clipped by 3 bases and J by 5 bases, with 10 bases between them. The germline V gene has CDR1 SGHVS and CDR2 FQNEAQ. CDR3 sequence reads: CASSFGDLTGELFF. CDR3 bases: TGTGCCAGCAGCTTCGGGGACCTTACCGGGGAGCTGTTTTTT.

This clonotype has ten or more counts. The DNA for the CDR3 is TGCGCCAGCAGTCCCGCCGTAAACAATTCACCCCTCCACTTT. It is translated as CASSPAVNNSPLHF. The genes are TRBV5-1 and TRBJ1-6; D remains ambiguous. The germline gives CDR1 SGHRS, CDR2 YFSETQ. CDR3 length: 14 amino acids. The V and J ends lost 5 bases and 7 bases respectively, with 13 bases between them.

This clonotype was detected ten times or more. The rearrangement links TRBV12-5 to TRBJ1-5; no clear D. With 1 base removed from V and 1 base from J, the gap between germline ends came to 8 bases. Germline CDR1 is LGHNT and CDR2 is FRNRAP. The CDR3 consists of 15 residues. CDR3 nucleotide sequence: TGTGCTAGTGGTTTGGACGGGGTAAGCAATCAGCCCCAGCATTTT. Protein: CASGLDGVSNQPQHF. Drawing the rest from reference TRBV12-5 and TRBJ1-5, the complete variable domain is DARVTQTPRHKVTEMGQEVTMRCQPILGHNTVFWYRQTMMQGLELLAYFRNRAPLDDSGMPKDRFSAEMPDATLATLKIQPSEPRDSAVYFCASGLDGVSNQPQHFGDGTRLSIL.